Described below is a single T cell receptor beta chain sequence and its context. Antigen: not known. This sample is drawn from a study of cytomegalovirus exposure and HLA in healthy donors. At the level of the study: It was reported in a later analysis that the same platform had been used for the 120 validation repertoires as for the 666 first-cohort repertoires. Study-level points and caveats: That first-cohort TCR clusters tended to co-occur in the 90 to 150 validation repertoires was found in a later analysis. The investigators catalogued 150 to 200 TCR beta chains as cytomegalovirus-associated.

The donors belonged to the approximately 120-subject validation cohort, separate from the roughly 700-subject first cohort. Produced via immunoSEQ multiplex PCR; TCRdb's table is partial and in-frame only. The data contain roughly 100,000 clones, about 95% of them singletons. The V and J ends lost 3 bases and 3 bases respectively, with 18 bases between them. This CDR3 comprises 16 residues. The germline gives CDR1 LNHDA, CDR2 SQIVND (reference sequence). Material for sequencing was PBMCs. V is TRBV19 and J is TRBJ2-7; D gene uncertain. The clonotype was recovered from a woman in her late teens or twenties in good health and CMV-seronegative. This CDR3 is CASSISGTSVRYEQYF. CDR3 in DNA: TGTGCCAGTAGTATCTCAGGAACTTCAGTCCGCTACGAGCAGTACTTC.